This T cell receptor (beta chain) is drawn from a study of tumor-infiltrating lymphocytes in primary liver carcinoma (dated by TCRdb to about 2017). Broadly, across the study: Of the five patients, three men and two women aged 30 to 69 years, four had hepatocellular carcinoma and one had combined HCC and intrahepatic cholangiocarcinoma. The tumors of the five patients were staged as T1-T3 N0M0, with maximum diameters ranging from about 4.2 to 11 cm. Samples yielded roughly 3.5 to 8 million productive TCRbeta reads; read depth did not differ significantly between tissue types. Across five regions of each liver tumor, along with adjacent normal tissue and blood, the study brought together TCRbeta repertoire sequencing, expression microarrays and whole-exome sequencing. A total of roughly 35 specimens from 5 patients underwent TCRbeta repertoire sequencing, comprising around 25 tumor regions, 5 adjacent noncancerous liver tissues and 5 peripheral blood samples. The roughly 27 tumor region samples were profiled with Agilent mRNA microarrays so that TCRbeta repertoire diversity could be related to the local molecular phenotype. Technical replicate repertoires showed high reproducibility, with mean shared-clone rates about 0.88 and correlation coefficients above 0.95. Points the paper makes about the study in general: Only the TCR beta chain was sequenced, which likely underestimates true repertoire diversity because unpaired alpha chains were not captured. Just about 7.5-25% of top clones turned up in all five regions of a tumor, which suggests spatial heterogeneity among tumor-infiltrating T cells. Compared with blood, tumors had a significantly larger share of the repertoire taken up by the top 250 clones (p = 0.039). Comparison of CD4+ and CD8+ T cell repertoires was precluded by the use of bulk unsorted samples. Repertoire overlap was found to be higher between tumor regions (mean approximately 35%) than between tumor-adjacent (around 17%) or tumor-blood (roughly 15%) pairs, consistent with antigen-driven expansion. The study included only five patients, and the authors note findings should be validated in a larger study.

Total RNA and DNA were co-extracted from 20-30 mg of bulk tissue with the AllPrep DNA/RNA mini kit, without cell sorting. Four to six patients with histopathologically diagnosed primary liver carcinoma underwent surgical resection in China between November 2015 and March 2016. Chronic HBV infection was present in the patients, and the patients were treatment-naive at sampling. Five spatially separated regions were sampled per tumor: superior, inferior, left-lateral and right-lateral poles, plus the tumor centre. More than 75% viable tumor cells were found by histology in every tumor sample. Fresh tumor and adjacent tissue pieces were bisected, with one half stored in RNAlater at -80 degrees C and the other half sent for histology. To note about this clonotype: Its antigen specificity is not known. Nothing much larger sits one base from this clone, and base qualities are not available.

Using a constant-region primer and ProtoScript II reverse transcriptase, TCRbeta-specific cDNA was reverse-transcribed from approximately 500 ng total RNA. TCRbeta libraries were built with three nested multiplex PCR rounds, a slightly modified ARM-PCR procedure. A final 25-cycle PCR with Deep VentR polymerase added sample barcodes and Illumina adapters. Before sequencing, amplicons of 200-500 bp were purified from gel using a QIAquick gel extraction kit. The TCRbeta amplicons were sequenced with 250-bp paired-end reads on an Illumina HiSeq 2500. Regarding the original processing steps: Quality trimming of reads was performed with Trimmomatic v0.33, and paired reads were merged with FLASH v1.2.11 so that full CDR3 sequences could be recovered. V, D and J germline segments were assigned to the rearranged TCRbeta sequences using MiGEC v1.2.1b. Clonotype statistics, along with Shannon-Wiener diversity indices, were calculated using VDJtools v1.0.0. Except for diversity analysis, only each sample's 250 most abundant clonotypes were used in subsequent analyses to reduce sampling bias. The public reads were run again by TCRdb, first through fastp at Q25 and then through MiXCR, and only productive beta chains were kept. Each record represents a unique CDR3 protein, reported with the most common genes and DNA among its rows. None of the V and J calls come from the authors' own analysis; TCRdb made them. Here the sample has 99,000 or so distinct CDR3 sequences; around two thirds occur a single time. Of the sample, 9.5% falls within the top ten clones.

Sequencing was done on a sample of liver tumor tissue from sampling region 5. The sample's cell subset or site, from its label and the paper: tumor region T5, tumor centre. This receptor was taken from a woman aged 55-75 years with primary liver carcinoma and hepatitis B virus infection.

The CDR3 protein is CASSPYAIGLAAQSIDTQYF. The nucleotide sequence is given as TGTGCCAGCAGCCCCTACGCAATAGGGCTAGCGGCCCAAAGTATAGATACGCAGTATTTT. The chain employs TRBV11-2 and TRBJ2-3; 7 of the junction bases match TRBD2. For CDR1 and CDR2, the germline V gene lists SGHAT and FQNNGV. After removal of 5 bases from V and 5 bases from J, the junction retains 25 bases not matched to a gene. Including cysteine and phenylalanine, the CDR3 has 20 amino acids. This entry keeps only the CDR3 DNA: 60 bases, framed from base 1. Outside the CDR3, residues come from the reference TRBV11-2 and TRBJ2-3 proteins, so the full variable domain is: EAGVAQSPRYKIIEKRQSVAFWCNPISGHATLYWYQQILGQGPKLLIQFQNNGVVDDSQLPKDRFSAERLKGVDSTLKIQPAKLEDSAVYLCASSPYAIGLAAQSIDTQYFGPGTRLTVL.